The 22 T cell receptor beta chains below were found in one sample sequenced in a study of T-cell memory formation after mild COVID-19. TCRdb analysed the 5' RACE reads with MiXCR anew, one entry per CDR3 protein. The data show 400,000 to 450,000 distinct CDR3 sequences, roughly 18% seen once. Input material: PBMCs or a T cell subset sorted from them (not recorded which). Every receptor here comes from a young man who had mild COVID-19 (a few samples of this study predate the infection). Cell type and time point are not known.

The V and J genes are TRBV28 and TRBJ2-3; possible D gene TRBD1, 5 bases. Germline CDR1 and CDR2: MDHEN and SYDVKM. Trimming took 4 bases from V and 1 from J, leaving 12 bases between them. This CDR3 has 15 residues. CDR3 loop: CASSSYRLGTDTQYF. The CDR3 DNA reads TGTGCCAGCAGTTCGTACAGGCTTGGCACAGATACGCAGTATTTT. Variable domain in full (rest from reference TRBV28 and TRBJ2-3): DVKVTQSSRYLVKRTGEKVFLECVQDMDHENMFWYRQDPGLGLRLIYFSYDVKMKEKGDIPEGYSVSREKKERFSLILESASTNQTSMYLCASSSYRLGTDTQYFGPGTRLTVL.

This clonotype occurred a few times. The CDR3 sequence is CSARPFRRLDRETQYF. The CDR3 nucleotides read TGCAGTGCAAGACCCTTCCGAAGGCTAGATCGGGAGACCCAGTACTTC. The chain has TRBV20-1 and TRBJ2-5, with unresolved D. V shed 6 bases and J shed 5 bases, with 25 bases lying between them. Germline V lookup: CDR1 DFQATT, CDR2 SNEGSKA (reference sequence). The CDR3 sequence is 16 residues long.

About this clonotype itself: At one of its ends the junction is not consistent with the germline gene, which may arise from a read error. The CDR3 region is CATSDHRGETKYF. In DNA form, the CDR3 reads TGTGCCACCAGTGATCACAGGGGAGAGACCAAGTACTTC. The V and J genes are TRBV24-1 and TRBJ2-5; TRBD1 agrees at 7 bases. This CDR3 spans 13 amino acids. Germline loops: CDR1 KGHDR, CDR2 SFDVKD.

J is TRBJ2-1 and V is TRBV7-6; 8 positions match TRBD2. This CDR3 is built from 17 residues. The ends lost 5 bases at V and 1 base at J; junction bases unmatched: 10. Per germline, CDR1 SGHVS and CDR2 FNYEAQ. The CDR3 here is CASSRGLGGGSYNEQFF. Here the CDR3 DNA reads TGTGCCAGCAGCCGCGGGCTCGGCGGGGGGTCCTACAATGAGCAGTTCTTC.

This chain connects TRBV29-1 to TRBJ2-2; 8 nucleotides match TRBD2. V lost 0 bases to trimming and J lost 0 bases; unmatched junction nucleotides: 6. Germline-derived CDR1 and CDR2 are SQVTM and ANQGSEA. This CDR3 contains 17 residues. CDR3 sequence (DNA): TGCAGCGTTGAAGATCGGAGCGGGGGAACGAACACCGGGGAGCTGTTTTTT. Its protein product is CSVEDRSGGTNTGELFF.

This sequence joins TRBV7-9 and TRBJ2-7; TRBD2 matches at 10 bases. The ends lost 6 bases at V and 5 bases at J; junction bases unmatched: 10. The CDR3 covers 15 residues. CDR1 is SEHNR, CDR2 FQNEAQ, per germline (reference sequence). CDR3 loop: CASRKAGGPPDEQYF. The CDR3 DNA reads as TGTGCCAGCAGGAAAGCGGGAGGGCCCCCGGACGAGCAGTACTTC.

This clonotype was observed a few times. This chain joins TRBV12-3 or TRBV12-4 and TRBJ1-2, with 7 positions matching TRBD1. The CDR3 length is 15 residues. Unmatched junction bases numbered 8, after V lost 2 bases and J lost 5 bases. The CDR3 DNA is TGTGCCAGCAGTTTATTAGGGGACAGAGTATATGGCTACACCTTC. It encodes CASSLLGDRVYGYTF.

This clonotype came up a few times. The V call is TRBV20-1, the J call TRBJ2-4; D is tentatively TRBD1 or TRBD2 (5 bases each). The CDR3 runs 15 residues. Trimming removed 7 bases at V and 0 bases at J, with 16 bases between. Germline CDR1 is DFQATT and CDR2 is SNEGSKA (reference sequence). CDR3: CSVARGAVAKNIQYF. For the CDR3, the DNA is TGCAGTGTCGCACGAGGGGCCGTAGCCAAAAACATTCAGTACTTC.

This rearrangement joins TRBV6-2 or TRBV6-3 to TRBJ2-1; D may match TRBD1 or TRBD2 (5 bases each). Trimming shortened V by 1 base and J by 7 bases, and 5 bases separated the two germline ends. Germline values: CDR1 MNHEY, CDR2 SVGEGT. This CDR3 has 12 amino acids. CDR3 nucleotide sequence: TGTGCCAGCAGTTACTGGGGGAATGAGCAGTTCTTC. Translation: CASSYWGNEQFF.

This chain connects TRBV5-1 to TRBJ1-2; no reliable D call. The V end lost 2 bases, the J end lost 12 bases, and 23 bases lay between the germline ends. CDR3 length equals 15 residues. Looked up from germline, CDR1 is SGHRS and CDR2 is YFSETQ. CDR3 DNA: TGCGCCAGCAGCTTCGGCCGAGGCGAGTCGAGGTTAGACACCTTC. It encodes CASSFGRGESRLDTF.

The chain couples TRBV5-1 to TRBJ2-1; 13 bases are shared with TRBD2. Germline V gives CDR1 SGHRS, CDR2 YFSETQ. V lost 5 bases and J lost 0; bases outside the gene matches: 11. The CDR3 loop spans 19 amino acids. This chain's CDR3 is CASSSFGTSGGGSYNEQFF. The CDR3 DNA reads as TGCGCCAGCAGTTCCTTCGGAACTAGCGGGGGGGGCTCCTACAATGAGCAGTTCTTC.

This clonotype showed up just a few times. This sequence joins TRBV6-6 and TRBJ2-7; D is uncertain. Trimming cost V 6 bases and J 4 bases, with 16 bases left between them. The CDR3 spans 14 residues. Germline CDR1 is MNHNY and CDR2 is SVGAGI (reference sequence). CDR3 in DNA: TGTGCCAGCAGGGGTAGACATAGAGCGTACGAGCAGTACTTC. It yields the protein CASRGRHRAYEQYF.

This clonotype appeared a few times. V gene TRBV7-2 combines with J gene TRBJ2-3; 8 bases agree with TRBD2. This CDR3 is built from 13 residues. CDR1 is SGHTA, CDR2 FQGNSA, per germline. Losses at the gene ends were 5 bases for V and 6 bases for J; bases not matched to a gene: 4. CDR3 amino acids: CASSSQRGDTQYF. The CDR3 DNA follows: TGTGCCAGCAGCAGCCAGCGGGGGGATACGCAGTATTTT.

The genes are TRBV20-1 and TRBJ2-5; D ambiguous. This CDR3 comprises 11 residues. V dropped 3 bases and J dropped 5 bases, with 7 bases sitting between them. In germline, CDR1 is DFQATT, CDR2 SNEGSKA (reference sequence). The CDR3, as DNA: TGCAGTGCTAGGGTCCTGGAGACCCAGTACTTC. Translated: CSARVLETQYF.

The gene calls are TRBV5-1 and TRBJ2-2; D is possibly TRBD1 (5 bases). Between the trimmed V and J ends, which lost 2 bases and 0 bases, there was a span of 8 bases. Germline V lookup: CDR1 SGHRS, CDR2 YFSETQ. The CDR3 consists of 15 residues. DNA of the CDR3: TGCGCCAGCAGCTTACGGACAACGAACACCGGGGAGCTGTTTTTT. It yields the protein CASSLRTTNTGELFF.

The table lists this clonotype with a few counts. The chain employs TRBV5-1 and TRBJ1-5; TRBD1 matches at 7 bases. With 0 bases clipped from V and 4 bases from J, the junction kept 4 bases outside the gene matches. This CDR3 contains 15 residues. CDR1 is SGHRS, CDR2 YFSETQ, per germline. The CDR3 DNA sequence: TGCGCCAGCAGCTTGGGGGACAGATTAAATCAGCCCCAGCATTTT. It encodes CASSLGDRLNQPQHF. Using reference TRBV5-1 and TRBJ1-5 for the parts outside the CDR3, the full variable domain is KAGVTQTPRYLIKTRGQQVTLSCSPISGHRSVSWYQQTPGQGLQFLFEYFSETQRNKGNFPGRFSGRQFSNSRSEMNVSTLELGDSALYLCASSLGDRLNQPQHFGDGTRLSIL.

CDR3 amino acids: CASSLAGQREQYF. In DNA, the CDR3 is TGCGCCAGCAGCTTGGCCGGACAGCGGGAGCAGTACTTC. The rearrangement uses TRBV5-1 and TRBJ2-7; the D gene is possibly TRBD1 (6 bases). The CDR3 length is 13 residues. Germline CDR1 is SGHRS and CDR2 is YFSETQ. Trimming cost V 0 bases and J 7 bases, with 11 bases left between them.

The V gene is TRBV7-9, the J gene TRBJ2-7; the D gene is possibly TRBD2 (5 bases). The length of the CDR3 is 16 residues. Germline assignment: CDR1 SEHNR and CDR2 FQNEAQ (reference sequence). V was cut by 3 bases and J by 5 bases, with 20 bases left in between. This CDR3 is CASSFLVAIERDEQYF. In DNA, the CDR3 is TGTGCCAGCAGCTTTTTAGTAGCGATAGAGCGCGACGAGCAGTACTTC.

This CDR3 reads CASSQAPSGGLNTGELFF. As DNA, the CDR3 is TGCGCCAGCAGCCAAGCACCTAGCGGGGGATTGAACACCGGGGAGCTGTTTTTT. The rearrangement links TRBV4-3 to TRBJ2-2; 10 positions agree with TRBD2. The CDR3 consists of 18 residues. V dropped 1 base and J dropped 1; count of bases not matched to a gene: 6. Germline loops: CDR1 LGHNA, CDR2 YSLEER.

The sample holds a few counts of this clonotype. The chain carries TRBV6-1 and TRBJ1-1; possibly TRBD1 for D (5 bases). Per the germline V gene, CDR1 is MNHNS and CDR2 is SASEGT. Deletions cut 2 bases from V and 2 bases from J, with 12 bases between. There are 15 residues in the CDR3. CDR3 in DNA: TGTGCCAGCAGTGAAAGAGTGGGGGTTAACACTGAAGCTTTCTTT. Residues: CASSERVGVNTEAFF.

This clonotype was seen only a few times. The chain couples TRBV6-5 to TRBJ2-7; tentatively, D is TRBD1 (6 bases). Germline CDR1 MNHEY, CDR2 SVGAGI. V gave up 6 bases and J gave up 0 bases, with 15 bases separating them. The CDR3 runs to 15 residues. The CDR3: CASRIHRESSYEQYF. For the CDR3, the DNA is TGTGCCAGCAGAATACACAGGGAGAGCTCCTACGAGCAGTACTTC.

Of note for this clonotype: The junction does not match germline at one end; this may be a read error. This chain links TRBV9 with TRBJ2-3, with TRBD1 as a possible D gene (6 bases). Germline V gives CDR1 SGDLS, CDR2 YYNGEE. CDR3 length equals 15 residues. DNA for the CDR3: TGTGCCAGCATCGTAGTCAGGGGCGGCACAGATACGCAGTATTTT. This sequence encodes CASIVVRGGTDTQYF.